This is a list of T cell receptor beta chains from one sample in a study of blood T cell repertoires in COVID-19. Using immunoSEQ multiplex PCR, the repertoire was profiled, and TCRdb retains in-frame clones only, with some absent. Of roughly 270,000 clones in the sample, 85% are singletons; the top ten hold around 2.5%. The sequencing sample was made of PBMCs or T cells enriched from blood (not recorded which). These receptors all come from a woman aged 45-59 years who had recovered from COVID-19. Each CDR3 is given with its conserved first and last residue. A D gene is named only where the DNA matches it firmly. Not all rows give a size; the values are once, few, many and, for expanded clones, a class.

CASSLHRDSPLHF	TGTGCCAGCAGCTTACACAGGGATTCACCCCTCCACTTT	TRBV7-2	NA	TRBJ1-6	NA
CASSFNGGTEAFF	TGTGCCAGCAGTTTCAACGGGGGCACTGAAGCTTTCTTT	TRBV12-3/TRBV12-4	NA	TRBJ1-1	NA
CASSLGGSTGELFF	TGTGCCAGTAGTCTAGGCGGGAGCACCGGGGAGCTGTTTTTT	TRBV19	TRBD2	TRBJ2-2	once
CASRSSGASTGELFF	TGTGCCAGCAGGTCTAGCGGGGCGTCAACCGGGGAGCTGTTTTTT	TRBV7-9	TRBD2	TRBJ2-2	NA
CASSKQAEAGGYTF	TGTGCCAGTAGCAAACAGGCCGAGGCTGGTGGCTACACCTTC	TRBV19	NA	TRBJ1-2	NA
CASSQGSARGNGNTIYF	TGCGCCAGCAGCCAAGGTTCCGCTAGGGGGAATGGAAACACCATATATTTT	TRBV4-1	NA	TRBJ1-3	NA
CASSRLTGGGFTEAFF	TGTGCCAGCAGTCGATTGACAGGGGGGGGTTTTACTGAAGCTTTCTTT	TRBV6-6	TRBD1	TRBJ1-1	NA
CSARQGPSGNTIYF	TGCAGCGCCCGCCAGGGCCCCTCTGGAAACACCATATATTTT	TRBV29-1	NA	TRBJ1-3	NA
CASSLGIGLQETQYF	TGTGCCAGCAGCTTAGGAATCGGGTTACAAGAGACCCAGTACTTC	TRBV11-3	NA	TRBJ2-5	NA
CASSYPPGQGNSPLHF	TGTGCCAGCAGTTACCCTCCGGGACAGGGTAATTCACCCCTCCACTTT	TRBV7-2	TRBD1	TRBJ1-6	NA
CASRGPGQKNTEAFF	TGTGCCAGCAGGGGACCGGGACAAAAGAACACTGAAGCTTTCTTT	TRBV6-5	NA	TRBJ1-1	NA
CASSLDRGGETQYF	TGCGCCAGCAGCTTGGACCGGGGGGGAGAGACCCAGTACTTC	TRBV5-1	TRBD2	TRBJ2-5	NA
CAWSNKEDNYGYTF	TGTGCCTGGAGTAATAAGGAGGATAACTATGGCTACACCTTC	TRBV30	NA	TRBJ1-2	NA
CASSVTSGNTGELFF	TGTGCCAGCAGCGTGACTAGCGGGAACACCGGGGAGCTGTTTTTT	TRBV9	TRBD2	TRBJ2-2	NA
CASKIRGSADSEQYF	TGTGCCAGTAAGATTCGAGGAAGCGCAGATTCTGAGCAGTACTTC	TRBV2	NA	TRBJ2-7	once
CASITDRAGGTEAFF	TGTGCCAGCATAACCGACAGGGCCGGGGGCACTGAAGCTTTCTTT	TRBV9	TRBD1	TRBJ1-1	once
CASSPNGQGANNEQFF	TGTGCCAGCTCACCAAATGGACAGGGGGCGAACAATGAGCAGTTCTTC	TRBV18	TRBD1	TRBJ2-1	NA
CASSSTSGTRSTDTQYF	TGTGCCAGCTCATCGACATCCGGGACTAGAAGCACAGATACGCAGTATTTT	TRBV18	TRBD2	TRBJ2-3	NA
CASSTGFTYNEQFF	TGTGCCAGCAGTACAGGGTTTACCTACAATGAGCAGTTCTTC	TRBV7-9	NA	TRBJ2-1	NA
CASSLAGLGAGEYGGELFF	TGTGCCAGCAGCTTAGCAGGGTTAGGAGCGGGAGAGTACGGCGGGGAGCTGTTTTTT	TRBV7-6	TRBD2	TRBJ2-2	few
CASSQELRPERESNTQYF	TGTGCCAGCAGCCAAGAATTACGGCCGGAGCGGGAGTCTAATACGCAGTATTTT	TRBV4-2	TRBD2	TRBJ2-3	NA
CATSRGGMVTEAFF	TGTGCCACCAGCAGAGGCGGAATGGTAACTGAAGCTTTCTTT	TRBV15	NA	TRBJ1-1	once
CATRGTGNTIYF	TGCGCCACCCGGGGAACTGGAAACACCATATATTTT	TRBV5-1	NA	TRBJ1-3	NA
CASSLPAGIEAFF	TGTGCCAGCAGTTTACCCGCAGGGATTGAAGCTTTCTTT	TRBV28	NA	TRBJ1-1	NA
CASSGGLAGDYYEQYF	TGTGCCAGCAGCGGAGGACTAGCCGGAGATTATTACGAGCAGTACTTC	TRBV7-9	TRBD2	TRBJ2-7	once
CASSRTPNSNQPQHF	TGTGCCAGCAGTCGGACACCGAATAGCAATCAGCCCCAGCATTTT	TRBV27	NA	TRBJ1-5	NA
CASSYSTAANEKLFF	TGTGCCAGCAGTTACTCGACAGCAGCAAATGAAAAACTGTTTTTT	TRBV6-2/TRBV6-3	NA	TRBJ1-4	NA
CASSIEARGTGELFF	TGTGCCAGTAGTATAGAGGCCAGGGGCACCGGGGAGCTGTTTTTT	TRBV19	NA	TRBJ2-2	NA
CASSPQGLNTEAFF	TGTGCCAGCAGCCCCCAGGGCCTGAACACTGAAGCTTTCTTT	TRBV7-2	NA	TRBJ1-1	NA
CASSLIGGDTQYF	TGTGCCAGCAGTTTAATAGGGGGAGATACGCAGTATTTT	TRBV12-3/TRBV12-4	NA	TRBJ2-3	NA
CASSIDGGWTEAFF	TGTGCCAGTAGTATAGACGGGGGTTGGACTGAAGCTTTCTTT	TRBV19	NA	TRBJ1-1	NA
CASSAGQGGGYNEQFF	TGCGCCAGCAGCGCGGGACAGGGAGGCGGCTACAATGAGCAGTTCTTC	TRBV5-1	TRBD1	TRBJ2-1	NA
CASSVGSSSYNSPLHF	TGTGCCAGCAGCGTCGGGTCGAGCTCCTATAATTCACCCCTCCACTTT	TRBV9	NA	TRBJ1-6	NA
CATSDNRLAGGANTQYF	TGTGCCACCAGTGACAATCGACTAGCGGGGGGTGCGAATACGCAGTATTTT	TRBV24-1	TRBD2	TRBJ2-3	NA